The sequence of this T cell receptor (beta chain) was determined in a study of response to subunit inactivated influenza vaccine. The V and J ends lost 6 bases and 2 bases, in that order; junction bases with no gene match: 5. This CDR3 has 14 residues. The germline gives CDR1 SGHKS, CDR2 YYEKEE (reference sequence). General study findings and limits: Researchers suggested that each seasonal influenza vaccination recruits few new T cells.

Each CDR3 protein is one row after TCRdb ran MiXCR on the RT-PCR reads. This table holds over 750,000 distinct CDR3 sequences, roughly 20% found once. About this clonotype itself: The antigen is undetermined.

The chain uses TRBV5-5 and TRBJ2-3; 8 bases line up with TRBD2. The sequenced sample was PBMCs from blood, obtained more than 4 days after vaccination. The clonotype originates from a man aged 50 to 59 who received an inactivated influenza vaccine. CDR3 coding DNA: TGTGCCAGCACCCAAGCGGGAGTCACAGATACGCAGTATTTT. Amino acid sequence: CASTQAGVTDTQYF. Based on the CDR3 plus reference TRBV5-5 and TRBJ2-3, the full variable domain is DAGVTQSPTHLIKTRGQQVTLRCSPISGHKSVSWYQQVLGQGPQFIFQYYEKEERGRGNFPDRFSARQFPNYSSELNVNALLLGDSALYLCASTQAGVTDTQYFGPGTRLTVL.